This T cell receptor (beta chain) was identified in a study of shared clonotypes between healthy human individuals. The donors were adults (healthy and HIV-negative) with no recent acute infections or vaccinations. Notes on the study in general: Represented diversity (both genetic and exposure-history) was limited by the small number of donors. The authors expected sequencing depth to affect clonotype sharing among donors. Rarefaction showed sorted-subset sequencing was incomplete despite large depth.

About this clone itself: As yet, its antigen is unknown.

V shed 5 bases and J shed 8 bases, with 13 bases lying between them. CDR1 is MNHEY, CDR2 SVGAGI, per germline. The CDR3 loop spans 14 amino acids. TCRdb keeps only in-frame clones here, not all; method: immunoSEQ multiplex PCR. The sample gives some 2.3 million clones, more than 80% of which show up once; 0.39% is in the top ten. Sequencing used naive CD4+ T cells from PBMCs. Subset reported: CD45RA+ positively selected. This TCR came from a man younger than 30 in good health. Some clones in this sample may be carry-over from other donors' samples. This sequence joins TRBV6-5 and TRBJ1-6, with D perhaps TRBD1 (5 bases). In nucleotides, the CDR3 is TGTGCCAGCAGTCCCGGGACTAATTATTCACCCCTCCACTTT. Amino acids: CASSPGTNYSPLHF.